The text below deals with one T cell receptor (beta chain). In the authors' workflow: How many nucleated cells were present was estimated from reference gene primer amplification. Sequencing used immunoSEQ multiplex PCR; TCRdb keeps in-frame clones, though not all of them. Clone size and V and J calls were adopted from that table, with D and trimming inferred from the DNA. The repertoire consists of roughly 120,000 clones, with over 65% occurring once and the leading ten covering roughly 6.2%. These data are taken from a study of blood T cell repertoires in COVID-19. On the study more broadly: PBMCs, B-cell-depleted T cells, or T cells provided the cDNA or gDNA that made up the material.

V lost 3 bases, J lost 1 base, and 5 bases stayed unmatched. Germline V CDR1 and CDR2: LGHDT, YNNKEL (reference sequence). The CDR3 runs to 15 residues. The sequencing input was peripheral blood. The TCR was taken from a man aged 70 or older with acute or convalescent COVID-19. The rearrangement uses TRBV3-1 (or the pseudogene TRBV3-2) and TRBJ2-7; 8 nucleotides align to TRBD1. This CDR3 is CASSQSGTGSYEQYF. The CDR3 DNA reads TGTGCCAGCAGCCAGTCCGGGACAGGATCCTACGAGCAGTACTTC.